These T cell receptor beta chains were read from a single sample in a study of cytomegalovirus exposure and HLA in healthy donors. Sequencing was performed with immunoSEQ multiplex PCR; in TCRdb, only in-frame clones are kept and a portion is missing. This table holds hundreds of thousands of clones, around 80% found once. Sequenced material: PBMCs. These receptors originate from a young man in good health and CMV-seronegative. Each CDR3 is given with its conserved first and last residue. Each record gives: V gene, J gene, clone size, D gene, CDR3 DNA, CDR3 protein. A D gene is named only where the DNA matches it firmly. Size tells how often a clone was seen (once, few, many) or the class of an expanded clone, and some rows leave it out.

TRBV9	TRBJ1-1	NA	TRBD1	TGTGCCAGCAGCCCCAGATACGGACAGGGGCCAGACACTGAAGCTTTCTTT	CASSPRYGQGPDTEAFF
TRBV27	TRBJ1-1	few	NA	TGTGCCAGCAGTCCTAGGGGGAGGGGCTGGACTGAAGCTTTCTTT	CASSPRGRGWTEAFF
TRBV29-1	TRBJ2-5	NA	TRBD2	TGCAGCGTGACCGGGACTAGCGGGAGTAAGACCCAGTACTTC	CSVTGTSGSKTQYF
TRBV4-1	TRBJ2-1	NA	TRBD2	TGCGCCAGCAGCCAGGCGGGCGATGGGACTAGCCGAAACAATGAGCAGTTCTTC	CASSQAGDGTSRNNEQFF
TRBV5-1	TRBJ2-5	NA	TRBD2	TGCGCCAGCAGCTTTTCCCTAGCGGGAGGTCGGGTCGAGACCCAGTACTTC	CASSFSLAGGRVETQYF
TRBV5-1	TRBJ2-1	few	TRBD1	TGCGCCAGCAGCTTCCGGGGACAGGGTTTCTACAATGAGCAGTTCTTC	CASSFRGQGFYNEQFF
TRBV6-1	TRBJ1-5	few	NA	TGTGCCAGCAGTGAATCGATCTATAGCAATCAGCCCCAGCATTTT	CASSESIYSNQPQHF
TRBV7-9	TRBJ1-1	NA	TRBD1	TGTGCCAGCAGTTCCCCTGGACAGGGACAGACTGAAGCTTTCTTT	CASSSPGQGQTEAFF
TRBV28	TRBJ2-7	NA	NA	TGTGCCAGCAGTTCCCGGACTGCCCTACCCTACGAGCAGTACTTC	CASSSRTALPYEQYF
TRBV6-4	TRBJ1-1	few	TRBD1	TGTGCCAGCTCAGGGGGACCCCATGAAGCTTTCTTT	CASSGGPHEAFF
TRBV5-4	TRBJ2-1	NA	NA	TGTGCCAGCAGCTTGCCCCTGGGTAGCGCTAATGAGCAGTTCTTC	CASSLPLGSANEQFF
TRBV19	TRBJ2-7	NA	NA	TGTGCCAGTAGTATCCCCGAAACTGTGACATCTCCTATACGGAGGGAGCAGTACTTC	CASSIPETVTSPIRREQYF
TRBV15	TRBJ2-3	few	TRBD1	TGTGCCACCAGCAGAGGACAGGGAACTACAGATACGCAGTATTTT	CATSRGQGTTDTQYF
TRBV4-1	TRBJ2-1	NA	NA	TGCGCCAGCAGCCAAGCCTCGCGGGGGCACTCCTACAATGAGCAGTTCTTC	CASSQASRGHSYNEQFF
TRBV30	TRBJ1-1	once	TRBD1	TGTGCCTGGATACAGGGGAATTCCCTGAGGGCTTTCTTT	CAWIQGNSLRAFF
TRBV7-9	TRBJ1-5	NA	NA	TGTGCCAGCAGCTTAGGGGGGGGCGGCAATCAGCCCCAGCATTTT	CASSLGGGGNQPQHF
TRBV28	TRBJ1-4	NA	NA	TGTGCCAGCAGTTCCTGGGAGGCGCGGGTTGGACTGCTTTTT	CASSSWEARVGLLF
TRBV2	TRBJ2-1	few	TRBD1	TGTGCCAGCAGTGATTTTCCGGGACAGCCCAACAATGAGCAGTTCTTC	CASSDFPGQPNNEQFF
TRBV11-2	TRBJ1-2	NA	NA	TGTGCCAGCAGCAACCGACAGGAGTCCTATGGCTACACCTTC	CASSNRQESYGYTF
TRBV6-1	TRBJ2-7	NA	TRBD1	TGTGCCACTACACCGGGACAGGGGACCTACGAGCAGTACTTC	CATTPGQGTYEQYF
TRBV28	TRBJ1-1	NA	NA	TGTGCCAGCAGTTTACGGTATTCCCCCTCGCACACTGAAGCTTTCTTT	CASSLRYSPSHTEAFF
TRBV7-6	TRBJ2-7	once	NA	TGTGCCAGCAGCTCAGGGGTCCTGTCCTACGAGCAGTACTTC	CASSSGVLSYEQYF
TRBV5-1	TRBJ2-1	NA	TRBD2	TGCGCCAGCAGCTGGGGCCCTACTAGCGGGAGGGGGTCTGGTGAGCAGTTCTTC	CASSWGPTSGRGSGEQFF
TRBV29-1	TRBJ2-7	NA	TRBD1	TGCAGCGTGGATGGACAGGGGCGATACGAGCAGTACTTC	CSVDGQGRYEQYF
TRBV2	TRBJ2-2	once	NA	TGTGCCAGCAGGTATTCCAGGGGAGACACCGGGGAGCTGTTTTTT	CASRYSRGDTGELFF
TRBV4-2	TRBJ1-5	NA	NA	TGTGCCAGCAGCCAAGATCAACAGGTCGGCAATCAGCCCCAGCATTTT	CASSQDQQVGNQPQHF
TRBV10-1	TRBJ2-2	NA	TRBD1	TGCGCCAGCAGTGGGGACAGGACGACGAACACCGGGGAGCTGTTTTTT	CASSGDRTTNTGELFF
TRBV30	TRBJ1-2	few	NA	TGTGCCTGGAGTGAGGGGAAAGGTGGCTACACCTTC	CAWSEGKGGYTF
TRBV18	TRBJ1-1	NA	NA	TGTGCCAGCTCACCACCGGGGGGGCGCGGCAACACTGAAGCTTTCTTT	CASSPPGGRGNTEAFF